These 15 T cell receptor beta chains were all obtained from the same sample, sequenced in a study of blood T cell repertoires in COVID-19. Libraries were prepared by immunoSEQ multiplex PCR; TCRdb keeps only in-frame clonotypes and omits some of them. The repertoire has about 350,000 clones, roughly 89% of them found once; the top ten carry less than 5%. Material: peripheral blood. The source of these receptors is a woman in her fifties or sixties with COVID-19, enrolled during active disease.

The rearrangement links TRBV6-6 to TRBJ1-2; D possibly corresponds to TRBD1 (5 bases). V was shortened by 4 bases and J by 2 bases, with 11 bases between the two germline ends. The germline V gene encodes CDR1 MNHNY and CDR2 SVGAGI (reference sequence). The CDR3 is made up of 14 amino acids. CDR3 in DNA: TGTGCCAGCAGTTCCAACGACAGAAACTATGGCTACACCTTC. This codes for CASSSNDRNYGYTF.

The chain couples TRBV3-1 (or the pseudogene TRBV3-2) to TRBJ1-2, with 8 bases that match TRBD1. This CDR3 has 18 amino acids. The germline CDR1 and CDR2 sequences are LGHDT and YNNKEL (reference sequence). J lost 1 base, V lost 0 bases, and 10 bases had no gene match. The CDR3 spells CASSQDRTGSKINYGYTF. CDR3 in DNA: TGTGCCAGCAGCCAAGATCGGACAGGGAGCAAGATTAACTATGGCTACACCTTC.

V gene TRBV18 combines with J gene TRBJ2-3; 7 bases are shared with TRBD2. CDR1 and CDR2 from the germline V gene are KGHSH and LQKENI. V shed 5 bases and J 3 bases; nucleotides not matched to a gene: 2. This CDR3 contains 13 residues. CDR3 sequence: CASSSGGTDTQYF. The CDR3 DNA follows: TGTGCCAGCTCATCCGGGGGGACAGATACGCAGTATTTT. Full variable domain (missing parts from reference TRBV18 and TRBJ2-3): NAGVMQNPRHLVRRRGQEARLRCSPMKGHSHVYWYRQLPEEGLKFMVYLQKENIIDESGMPKERFSAEFPKEGPSILRIQQVVRGDSAAYFCASSSGGTDTQYFGPGTRLTVL.

This chain connects TRBV27 to TRBJ1-1; 8 bases are a match to TRBD1. Germline V gene sequence: CDR1 MNHEY, CDR2 SMNVEV (reference sequence). Trimming at V came to 8 bases and at J to 1 base, leaving 21 bases not matched to a gene. The CDR3 totals 19 residues. CDR3 residues: CASDPRIGQGGFRNTEAFF. Written as DNA, the CDR3 is TGTGCCAGCGATCCCCGGATCGGACAGGGAGGGTTCAGGAACACTGAAGCTTTCTTT.

The chain is built from TRBV7-9 and TRBJ2-5, with D perhaps matching TRBD2 (5 bases). This CDR3 has 13 residues. The germline V gene encodes CDR1 SEHNR and CDR2 FQNEAQ (reference sequence). Trimming took off 10 bases at V and 0 bases at J, with 12 bases between the two ends. Here the CDR3 reads CAIEGSYQETQYF. The CDR3 region has the DNA TGTGCCATCGAGGGCAGCTACCAAGAGACCCAGTACTTC.

The rearrangement uses TRBV28 and TRBJ2-1; 9 bases agree with TRBD2. Germline V gene lookup returns CDR1 MDHEN and CDR2 SYDVKM. The CDR3 spans 16 residues. Trimming took 3 bases from V and 5 from J; bases not matched to a gene: 8. CDR3 amino acids: CASSFLRRGGNNEQFF. DNA for the CDR3: TGTGCCAGCAGTTTCCTTCGGCGGGGGGGCAACAATGAGCAGTTCTTC.

This chain joins TRBV6-5 and TRBJ1-1; TRBD1 might be the D (6 bases). V lost 7 bases and J lost 5, with 20 bases in between. The CDR3 sequence is 15 residues long. CDR1 is MNHEY and CDR2 is SVGAGI in the germline V gene. CDR3 sequence: CASTPTRYQGTEAFF. DNA of the CDR3: TGTGCCAGCACCCCGACAAGATACCAGGGGACTGAAGCTTTCTTT.

The chain couples TRBV28 to TRBJ1-2; D is possibly TRBD1 (6 bases). This CDR3 comprises 16 residues. Trimming cost V 5 bases and J 0 bases, with 16 bases left between them. The germline V gene encodes CDR1 MDHEN and CDR2 SYDVKM. The CDR3 sequence is CASSRPQGKANYGYTF. The CDR3, as DNA: TGTGCCAGCAGTCGACCACAGGGAAAAGCTAACTATGGCTACACCTTC.

This sequence joins TRBV15 and TRBJ1-1; 7 bases align to TRBD1. The CDR3 is 13 amino acids. CDR1 is LNHNV, CDR2 YYDKDF, per germline (reference sequence). The ends lost 7 bases at V and 5 bases at J; junction bases unmatched: 7. DNA for the CDR3: TGTGCCACCACCTCCTCCAGGGGGACTGAAGCTTTCTTT. Translation gives CATTSSRGTEAFF.

The V call is TRBV18, the J call TRBJ1-3; no reliable D call. This CDR3 spans 15 amino acids. The germline CDR1 and CDR2 sequences are KGHSH and LQKENI. With 0 bases removed from V and 4 bases from J, the gap between germline ends came to 10 bases. The CDR3: CASSPPPVLGNTIYF. CDR3 coding DNA: TGTGCCAGCTCACCACCCCCCGTACTCGGAAACACCATATATTTT.

The CDR3 spells CASSIPTGFAYEQYF. The CDR3 DNA follows: TGTGCCAGTAGTATTCCGACAGGTTTCGCCTACGAGCAGTACTTC. This rearrangement joins TRBV19 to TRBJ2-7; D might be TRBD1 (6 bases). The V gene lost 3 bases and the J gene lost 2 bases, with 14 bases spanning the gap. CDR1 is LNHDA and CDR2 is SQIVND in the germline V gene (reference sequence). The CDR3 is 15 amino acids.

The chain employs TRBV27 and TRBJ1-2; TRBD1 matches 8 bases. Germline V gene data show CDR1 as MNHEY and CDR2 as SMNVEV (reference sequence). This CDR3 contains 15 residues. With 5 bases clipped from V and 5 bases from J, the junction kept 10 bases outside the gene matches. CDR3 amino acids: CASSDAGGASYGYTF. CDR3 nucleotides: TGTGCCAGCAGTGACGCAGGGGGCGCGAGTTATGGCTACACCTTC.

V usage is TRBV10-3 and J usage is TRBJ2-5, with D hard to call. Germline loops: CDR1 ENHRY, CDR2 SYGVKD. The CDR3 totals 13 residues. The V and J ends lost 6 bases and 1 base respectively, with 9 bases between them. CDR3 sequence reads: CAIRAIPQETQYF. The DNA of the CDR3 is TGTGCCATCAGAGCAATCCCCCAAGAGACCCAGTACTTC.

The CDR3 DNA reads as TGTGCCAGCAGTGAATATGGGACAGGCTTAGAAAAACTGTTTTTT. This sequence encodes CASSEYGTGLEKLFF. The chain couples TRBV25-1 to TRBJ1-4, with 8 positions matching TRBD1. The CDR3 totals 15 residues. Germline CDR1 and CDR2: MGHDK and SYGVNS. Unmatched junction bases numbered 5, after V lost 0 bases and J lost 8 bases. The full variable domain, its missing parts supplied by reference TRBV25-1 and TRBJ1-4, is EADIYQTPRYLVIGTGKKITLECSQTMGHDKMYWYQQDPGMELHLIHYSYGVNSTEKGDLSSESTVSRIRTEHFPLTLESARPSHTSQYLCASSEYGTGLEKLFFGSGTQLSVL.

This chain links TRBV4-1 with TRBJ2-5; 7 nucleotides align to TRBD2. V was clipped by 2 bases and J by 4 bases; unmatched bases: 10. CDR3 length equals 16 residues. Per germline, CDR1 MGHRA and CDR2 YSYEKL. This CDR3 is CASSQPRGSGGETQYF. For the CDR3, the DNA is TGCGCCAGCAGCCAACCGAGGGGCTCGGGGGGAGAGACCCAGTACTTC.